This entry lists 32 T cell receptor beta chains sequenced from one sample in a study of T-cell reconstitution after alpha-beta-depleted transplantation in children. Preparation of the TCRbeta library was carried out with unique molecular identifiers. TCRdb reprocessed the PCR reads with MiXCR, giving one entry per CDR3 protein. The sample lists about 300,000 distinct CDR3 sequences, roughly a tenth occurring once. This sample comprised PBMCs, obtained before TCRalphabeta/CD19-depleted stem cell transplant. These receptors came from a boy in the first two years of life with acute myeloid leukemia, due to receive a stem cell transplant.

This clonotype was detected only a few times. The V and J genes are TRBV28 and TRBJ2-7; 9 bases align to TRBD2. The germline CDR1 and CDR2 sequences are MDHEN and SYDVKM. The J segment lost 0 bases and the V segment lost 6 bases, leaving 12 bases of the junction unmatched. This CDR3 region has 17 residues. The CDR3 is CASSPLRLAGRSYEQYF. The DNA for the CDR3 is TGTGCCAGCAGCCCACTGAGGCTAGCGGGACGCTCCTACGAGCAGTACTTC.

V and J are TRBV12-3 or TRBV12-4 and TRBJ1-1, with unresolved D. The V end was cut by 3 bases, the J end by 7 bases, with 18 bases between. This CDR3 region has 15 residues. DNA for the CDR3: TGTGCCAGCAGTTTCTCCGCGTCCGCCTCCGGTGAAGCTTTCTTT. It codes for CASSFSASASGEAFF.

Many counts were recorded for this clonotype. The J gene is TRBJ2-1, the V gene TRBV12-3 or TRBV12-4; 7 bases line up with TRBD1. The CDR3 has 16 residues. V lost 5 bases to trimming and J lost 2 bases; unmatched junction nucleotides: 9. The DNA for the CDR3 is TGTGCCAGCAGTCCAAAACAGGGGAGAACCTACAATGAGCAGTTCTTC. Translation gives CASSPKQGRTYNEQFF.

This chain connects TRBV7-6 to TRBJ2-2; 7 bases are shared with TRBD1. V trimming: 0 bases; J trimming: 3 bases; junction bases outside the gene matches: 7. This CDR3 comprises 17 residues. CDR1 SGHVS and CDR2 FNYEAQ come from the germline V gene. CDR3 in DNA: TGTGCCAGCAGCTTAGCAGGACAGGCAGGATACACCGGGGAGCTGTTTTTT. It specifies CASSLAGQAGYTGELFF.

This clonotype was counted ten times or more. This chain links TRBV12-3 or TRBV12-4 with TRBJ2-7; D is undetermined. The CDR3 contains 14 residues. Deletions cut 4 bases from V and 2 bases from J, with 12 bases between. CDR3 in amino acids: CASSSRRIPYEQYF. As DNA, the CDR3 is TGTGCCAGCAGTTCGCGGCGGATACCCTACGAGCAGTACTTC.

Many counts were recorded for this clonotype. The chain has TRBV7-2 and TRBJ2-4; D is uncertain. The V end lost 5 bases, the J end lost 0 bases, and 14 bases lay between the germline ends. Per the germline V gene, CDR1 is SGHTA and CDR2 is FQGNSA. The CDR3 totals 16 residues. In DNA, the CDR3 is TGTGCCAGCAGCCCCTCATGGGCCACAGCCAAAAACATTCAGTACTTC. It yields the protein CASSPSWATAKNIQYF.

The V and J genes are TRBV9 and TRBJ2-5, with a tentative D call TRBD2 (6 bases). Germline CDR1 is SGDLS and CDR2 is YYNGEE. The V gene lost 3 bases and the J gene lost 5 bases, with 11 bases spanning the gap. This CDR3 has 13 residues. The CDR3 coding sequence is TGTGCCAGCAGCGCAGGGACTCATGAGACCCAGTACTTC. As protein: CASSAGTHETQYF. Drawing the rest from reference TRBV9 and TRBJ2-5, the complete variable domain is DSGVTQTPKHLITATGQRVTLRCSPRSGDLSVYWYQQSLDQGLQFLIQYYNGEERAKGNILERFSAQQFPDLHSELNLSSLELGDSALYFCASSAGTHETQYFGPGTRLLVL.

This clonotype was observed at least ten times. This chain connects TRBV12-3 or TRBV12-4 to TRBJ2-3, with D unclear. Trimming removed 3 bases from V and 0 bases from J, with 10 bases in between. The CDR3 covers 15 residues. The CDR3 DNA reads as TGTGCCAGCAGTTTGGGTCGCCTTAGCACAGATACGCAGTATTTT. Translated: CASSLGRLSTDTQYF.

This clonotype was counted at least ten times. This chain connects TRBV27 to TRBJ2-3; the D is unclear. CDR1 MNHEY and CDR2 SMNVEV come from the germline V gene (reference sequence). The CDR3 is made up of 14 amino acids. V shed 0 bases and J shed 2 bases, with 6 bases lying between them. This CDR3 reads CASSLSMSTDTQYF. The CDR3 region has the DNA TGTGCCAGCAGTTTATCAATGTCCACAGATACGCAGTATTTT.

V is TRBV20-1 and J is TRBJ2-7; no reliable D call. Trimming shortened V by 1 base and J by 3 bases, and 13 bases separated the two germline ends. Per germline, CDR1 DFQATT and CDR2 SNEGSKA (reference sequence). There are 14 residues in the CDR3. The CDR3 is CSARGGDTNYEQYF. Here the CDR3 DNA reads TGCAGTGCTAGAGGAGGCGACACCAACTACGAGCAGTACTTC.

This clonotype was seen many times. This chain connects TRBV10-2 to TRBJ1-5; D gene unclear. Trimming shortened V by 0 bases and J by 8 bases, and 11 bases separated the two germline ends. The germline V gene encodes CDR1 WSHSY and CDR2 SAAADI. The CDR3 is 14 amino acids. CDR3 nucleotide sequence: TGCGCCAGCAGTGAGTCGATGGTGTTGGAGCCCCAGCATTTT. This encodes CASSESMVLEPQHF.

The chain has TRBV29-1 and TRBJ2-1; D possibly uses TRBD1 or TRBD2 (5 bases each). Trimming left V 7 bases short and J 8 bases short, with 15 bases between. The CDR3 length is 12 residues. Germline CDR1 SQVTM, CDR2 ANQGSEA. The CDR3 spells CSAGDHRHEQFF. The DNA of the CDR3 is TGCAGCGCCGGGGACCACCGACATGAGCAGTTCTTC.

This clonotype was recorded at least ten times. J is TRBJ1-5 and V is TRBV6-5; D is undetermined. Germline lookup yields CDR1 MNHEY and CDR2 SVGAGI. CDR3 length: 13 amino acids. The germline V and J ends were trimmed by 7 bases and 4 bases, with 11 bases remaining between them. The DNA for the CDR3 is TGTGCCAGCAAGCCAGACTGGAATCAGCCCCAGCATTTT. The encoded protein is CASKPDWNQPQHF.

The chain uses TRBV20-1 and TRBJ1-2; 12 bases align to TRBD1. The CDR3 extends over 15 amino acids. The trim removed 3 bases at V and 5 bases at J, leaving 7 bases unmatched. The germline CDR1 and CDR2 sequences are DFQATT and SNEGSKA (reference sequence). The CDR3 nucleotides are TGCAGTGCTAGCTTCGGGGACAGGGGGCTATATGGCTACACCTTC. It specifies CSASFGDRGLYGYTF.

There are a few counts of this clonotype. The rearrangement joins TRBV2 to TRBJ1-5, with 7 bases aligning to TRBD1. Germline lookup yields CDR1 SNHLY and CDR2 FYNNEI. The CDR3 loop spans 15 amino acids. With V trimmed by 8 bases and J by 3 bases, 10 bases remained unmatched. CDR3 nucleotides: TGTGCCAGCGGACCCGGACAGGACTACAATCAGCCCCAGCATTTT. This sequence encodes CASGPGQDYNQPQHF.

This clonotype has a handful of counts. V and J are TRBV6-5 and TRBJ2-1, with 8 bases matching TRBD1. This CDR3 is 16 amino acids long. CDR1 is MNHEY and CDR2 is SVGAGI in the germline V gene. J lost 6 bases, V lost 3 bases, and 10 bases had no gene match. CDR3 amino acids: CASSYRRTGPSNEQFF. As DNA, the CDR3 is TGTGCCAGCAGTTATCGTAGGACAGGGCCTAGCAATGAGCAGTTCTTC.

This clonotype was picked up many times. J is TRBJ2-4 and V is TRBV2, with D perhaps TRBD1 (5 bases). Germline CDR1 reads SNHLY; CDR2 reads FYNNEI. The CDR3 totals 15 residues. V dropped 7 bases and J dropped 2 bases, with 15 bases sitting between them. The CDR3, as DNA: TGTGCCAGCAAATTCAGGGATGACTCCAAAAACATTCAGTACTTC. Its translation is CASKFRDDSKNIQYF.

There are a few counts of this clonotype. The V call is TRBV13, the J call TRBJ2-7; D uncertain. Germline assignment: CDR1 PRHDT and CDR2 FYEKMQ (reference sequence). Deletions cut 6 bases from V and 2 bases from J, with 17 bases between. The CDR3 is made up of 15 amino acids. The CDR3 DNA reads TGTGCCAGCAGACTTTTTATCGGACCCGCCTACGAGCAGTACTTC. Amino acids: CASRLFIGPAYEQYF. The whole variable domain, remainder taken from reference TRBV13 and TRBJ2-7, is AAGVIQSPRHLIKEKRETATLKCYPIPRHDTVYWYQQGPGQDPQFLISFYEKMQSDKGSIPDRFSAQQFSDYHSELNMSSLELGDSALYFCASRLFIGPAYEQYFGPGTRLTVT.

This clonotype was counted between two and nine times. The chain joins TRBV5-8 to TRBJ2-7; D may be TRBD2 (6 bases). The CDR3 runs 13 residues. Germline V CDR1 and CDR2: SGHTS, YDEGEE. The germline V and J ends were trimmed by 0 bases and 7 bases, with 11 bases remaining between them. The chain's CDR3 is CASSLGLGEEQYF. CDR3 sequence (DNA): TGTGCCAGCAGCTTGGGACTAGGCGAGGAGCAGTACTTC.

This clonotype was found many times. The rearrangement uses TRBV7-9 and TRBJ2-3; either TRBD1 or TRBD2 may supply D (6 bases each). This CDR3 region has 14 residues. Between the trimmed V and J ends, which lost 7 bases and 3 bases, there was a span of 14 bases. CDR1 and CDR2 from the germline V gene are SEHNR and FQNEAQ (reference sequence). CDR3 residues: CASKEGGRTDTQYF. The CDR3 DNA sequence: TGTGCCAGCAAGGAGGGGGGAAGGACAGATACGCAGTATTTT.

This rearrangement joins TRBV5-1 to TRBJ2-7; D is tentatively TRBD1 or TRBD2 (5 bases each). This CDR3 spans 14 amino acids. Trimming shortened V by 0 bases and J by 3 bases, and 10 bases separated the two germline ends. CDR1 SGHRS and CDR2 YFSETQ come from the germline V gene. The CDR3 bases are TGCGCCAGCAGCTTGGAACTAGGGGACTACGAGCAGTACTTC. Residues: CASSLELGDYEQYF.

This clonotype was counted at least ten times. The genes are TRBV5-1 and TRBJ1-1; D remains unclear. The germline CDR1 and CDR2 sequences are SGHRS and YFSETQ. Deletions cut 0 bases from V and 0 bases from J, with 9 bases between. The CDR3 runs 15 residues. CDR3 residues: CASSLDVGMNTEAFF. The DNA of the CDR3 is TGCGCCAGCAGCTTGGATGTGGGCATGAACACTGAAGCTTTCTTT.

Many counts were recorded for this clonotype. The chain recombines TRBV2 with TRBJ2-1; D perhaps matches TRBD2 (5 bases). V lost 7 bases and J lost 9, with 7 bases in between. Germline V CDR1 and CDR2: SNHLY, FYNNEI. The CDR3 has 10 residues. CDR3 in amino acids: CASIGGEQFF. The DNA for the CDR3 is TGTGCCAGCATCGGAGGTGAGCAGTTCTTC.

This clonotype appeared a few times. The chain uses TRBV20-1 and TRBJ2-7; D unresolved. This CDR3 has 15 amino acids. From germline, CDR1 is DFQATT and CDR2 SNEGSKA (reference sequence). V was trimmed by 4 bases and J by 2 bases, leaving 18 bases between them. The CDR3 nucleotides are TGCAGTGCTATTTCCAGAGTAGCTACCGCCTACGAGCAGTACTTC. It codes for CSAISRVATAYEQYF.

Concerning this clonotype itself: Just one base apart from a much larger clone, this may be a read error. The V and J genes are TRBV11-2 and TRBJ2-4; unclear D gene. In germline, CDR1 is SGHAT, CDR2 FQNNGV. The CDR3 consists of 13 residues. CDR3: CASLEIAKNIHYF. In nucleotides, the CDR3 is TGTGCCAGCCTGGAAATAGCCAAAAACATTCATTACTTC.

This clonotype was counted ten times or more. The chain employs TRBV25-1 and TRBJ1-6, with D hard to call. The CDR3 contains 13 residues. Germline CDR1 reads MGHDK; CDR2 reads SYGVNS. V lost 5 bases and J lost 10, with 12 bases in between. The CDR3 DNA follows: TGTGCCAGCAGTACGAGTCGGGGATCACCCCTCCACTTT. Its protein product is CASSTSRGSPLHF.

This clonotype was seen at least ten times. The chain employs TRBV4-1 and TRBJ2-4, with D possibly TRBD1 on 5 matching bases. The germline V gene encodes CDR1 MGHRA and CDR2 YSYEKL. The CDR3 runs to 15 residues. The V gene lost 0 bases and the J gene lost 2 bases, with 8 bases spanning the gap. In nucleotides, the CDR3 is TGCGCCAGCAGCCAAGAGGCAGGGACCAAAAACATTCAGTACTTC. Protein: CASSQEAGTKNIQYF.

This clonotype was found many times. The rearrangement links TRBV20-1 to TRBJ1-1; D gene unclear. Germline V gene sequence: CDR1 DFQATT, CDR2 SNEGSKA (reference sequence). V lost 1 base and J 1 base, leaving 10 bases between the germline ends. The CDR3 consists of 14 residues. The CDR3 protein is CSARGNPGNTEAFF. The CDR3 coding sequence is TGCAGTGCTAGAGGCAATCCAGGGAACACTGAAGCTTTCTTT.

This clonotype was seen at least ten times. The genes are TRBV7-9 and TRBJ2-7; tentatively, D is TRBD2 (6 bases). Germline values: CDR1 SEHNR, CDR2 FQNEAQ (reference sequence). This CDR3 region has 13 residues. Trimming removed 6 bases at V and 3 bases at J, with 12 bases between. Written as DNA, the CDR3 is TGTGCCAGCAGTCCTCTGGGGGGCTACGAGCAGTACTTC. This sequence encodes CASSPLGGYEQYF.

The chain couples TRBV12-3 or TRBV12-4 to TRBJ2-5; perhaps TRBD1 as D (5 bases). CDR3 size: 14 residues. V was pared by 5 bases and J by 5 bases, with 15 bases between. CDR3 amino acids: CASSAWGVRETQYF. The DNA for the CDR3 is TGTGCCAGCAGTGCCTGGGGCGTGCGGGAGACCCAGTACTTC.

In its sample, this clonotype was seen a few times. The V gene is TRBV9, the J gene TRBJ2-3, with D possibly matching TRBD2 (5 bases). CDR1 is SGDLS, CDR2 YYNGEE, per germline. The CDR3 runs to 15 residues. The ends were cut back, 0 bases at V and 3 bases at J, with 11 bases in the middle. CDR3 sequence: CASSVGQRGTDTQYF. The CDR3 DNA reads TGTGCCAGCAGCGTAGGACAACGAGGGACAGATACGCAGTATTTT.

This clonotype came up many times. This chain joins TRBV7-9 and TRBJ1-2; 10 bases are a match to TRBD1. Germline CDR1 and CDR2: SEHNR and FQNEAQ (reference sequence). The V segment lost 5 bases and the J segment 4 bases; nucleotides outside the gene matches: 7. CDR3 size: 15 residues. The chain's CDR3 is CASSLGQGGFYGYTF. In DNA, the CDR3 is TGTGCCAGCAGCCTCGGACAGGGGGGCTTCTATGGCTACACCTTC. The variable domain in full, completed from reference TRBV7-9 and TRBJ1-2, reads DTGVSQNPRHKITKRGQNVTFRCDPISEHNRLYWYRQTLGQGPEFLTYFQNEAQLEKSRLLSDRFSAERPKGSFSTLEIQRTEQGDSAMYLCASSLGQGGFYGYTFGSGTRLTVV.